What follows describes a single T cell receptor beta chain. There is no known antigen for this receptor. Base quality data are lacking; no much larger clone is found one base away. The sample comes from a study of blood T cell repertoires in COVID-19 (dated by TCRdb to about 2020). A note on the overall study: Collaborator samples came from the United States, Italy and Spain and covered acute and convalescent phases of COVID-19. The dataset comprised deeply sampled blood TCRbeta repertoires from subjects exposed to, actively infected with, or recovered from COVID-19. Nearly every sample came with metadata listing a de-identified subject ID, COVID-19 status, age in years and sex. The repertoires were released in a freely available public database meant as a resource for research on the immune response to SARS-CoV-2. Where available, HLA class I and class II types were taken from metadata supplied by the sample provider and were not determined by assay-based typing. The prospective study material was composed of cDNA or gDNA derived from T cells, B-cell-depleted T cells, or PBMCs. The samples were drawn from two sources: the first 160 participants of the ongoing ImmuneRACE study, and approximately 1,300 subjects contributed by 6 global collaborators. The paper's findings and limits, for the study overall: Clinical and demographic metadata were provided uncurated, with the amount varying by source and participant.

The germline V gene sets CDR1 to MNHEY and CDR2 to SVGAGI. V is pared back by 8 bases and J by 1 base, with 8 bases lying between the germline termini. From its cysteine to its phenylalanine, the CDR3 spans 12 amino acids. CDR3 DNA only is kept here, 36 bases in frame from base 1. TCRbeta CDR3 regions were amplified from genomic DNA using the immunoSEQ Assay, a bias-controlled multiplex PCR. As for the authors' bioinformatics: Nucleated cell counts per sample were estimated from amplification of reference gene primers within the assay. To quantify the absolute abundance of each unique TCRbeta CDR3 rearrangement, sequence reads were collapsed and filtered. Productive Simpson clonality was computed per sample as the square root of Simpson's diversity index over productive rearrangements. The immuneACCESS repertoire file appears here via TCRdb, limited to in-frame rearrangements. These files lack a portion of the clones; in checked studies, under half of the deficit traces to unresolved V genes, and the cause of the others is not known. V and J calls and clone size are copied from that table; D and trimming were computed from the DNA. This sample has about 300,000 clones in its table, and just over 85% of those were observed once. Of the sample, about 4.1% is held by the ten largest clones.

Enrolling through a virtual design, the prospective study's participants ranged in age from about 18 to 89 years and lived across some 22 United States geographic areas. To assign participants to cohorts, the prospective study relied on clinical history that participants themselves reported in a screening survey and a study questionnaire. Recovered participants in ImmuneRACE Cohort 3 were defined as having two consecutive negative NP/OP PCR tests, clearance from a healthcare professional, or resolution of symptoms. Each participant in the prospective study had whole blood, serum and a nasopharyngeal or oropharyngeal swab collected by mobile phlebotomists. Over a roughly two-month period, participants in the prospective study had the option of providing additional blood draws and questionnaires. Blood samples from the prospective study were shipped frozen or at room temperature prior to DNA extraction.

The sequence links TRBV6-5 to TRBJ1-1; there is no confident call for the D gene. The sequencing sample was made of PBMCs or T cells enriched from blood (not recorded which). The source is a man aged 25-45 years who had recovered from COVID-19. The nucleotides read TGTGCCAGCTCTCCAGGGAACACTGAAGCTTTCTTT. Translation gives CASSPGNTEAFF.